The sequence of this TCR beta chain was determined in a study of shared clonotypes between healthy human individuals. Turning to this clone: The antigen remains unidentified.

The CDR3 covers 15 residues. Germline V CDR1 and CDR2: SGHTA, FQGTGA. Trimming took 5 bases from V and 2 from J, leaving 14 bases between them. Notes on the study in general: The sole specimen, blood, was sampled, and tissue repertoires likely differ.

Using immunoSEQ multiplex PCR, the repertoire was profiled, and TCRdb retains in-frame clones only, with some absent. This table has approximately 2,200,000 clones, approximately 94% appearing once. Only CD45RO-negative cells positively selected for CCR7 counted as naive CD8 cells, so terminally differentiated effector memory CD45RA+ cells were excluded. This receptor was identified in a man aged 18-30 years in good health. Some clones in this sample may be carry-over from other donors' samples. The material sequenced was naive CD8+ T cells from PBMCs. This chain uses TRBV7-3 with TRBJ2-3, with D perhaps TRBD1 (6 bases). CDR3 sequence (DNA): TGTGCCAGCAGCCAGGGGAGCTATCTCACAGATACGCAGTATTTT. Translated, it gives CASSQGSYLTDTQYF.